This entry features one TCR beta chain sequence. This entry belongs to a study of T cell changes during pregnancy in multiple sclerosis. V lost 8 bases, J lost 6 bases, and 14 bases lay in between. This CDR3 contains 13 residues. Germline V gives CDR1 LGHNA, CDR2 YNFKEQ. Sequencing was performed with immunoSEQ multiplex PCR; in TCRdb, only in-frame clones are kept and a portion is missing. Of just under 20,000 clones listed, about nine tenths are singletons. This TCR was sampled from a female donor in good health, enrolled as a control in a pregnancy study. Source: CD8+ T cells from peripheral blood mononuclear cells, taken in the third trimester of pregnancy. The chain is built from TRBV4-2 and TRBJ2-1; the D gene is possibly TRBD1 (5 bases). Here the CDR3 DNA reads TGTGCCAGCCGGAGCAGGGTGTCCAATGAGCAGTTCTTC. This sequence encodes CASRSRVSNEQFF.